This T cell receptor beta chain was sequenced in a study of blood T cell repertoires in COVID-19 (dated by TCRdb to 2018 to 2020). For context, the study as a whole: Samples from collaborators originated in the United States, Italy and Spain and spanned both the acute and convalescent phases of COVID-19. The material from the prospective study consisted of cDNA or gDNA derived from T cells, B-cell-depleted T cells, or PBMCs. Deeply sampled blood TCRbeta repertoires from subjects exposed to, actively infected with, or recovered from COVID-19 were included in the dataset. The repertoires were released in a freely available public database meant as a resource for research on the immune response to SARS-CoV-2. The samples were drawn from two sources: the first 160 participants of the ongoing ImmuneRACE study, and 1,200 or so subjects contributed by 6 global collaborators. The sample metadata nearly always contained a de-identified subject ID, COVID-19 status, age in years and sex. Where available, HLA class I and class II types were obtained from metadata supplied by the sample provider rather than from assay-based typing. Beyond this particular receptor, the publication reports: Clinical and demographic metadata were provided uncurated, with the amount varying by source and participant.

Collaborating institutions collected whole blood in K2EDTA tubes following their own protocols. For TCRbeta analysis, collaborators shipped samples as frozen whole blood, isolated PBMCs, or DNA extracted from either of those sample types. Concerning this clone: Its antigen is unknown. No per-base quality is available; no much larger clone lies one base away.

TCRbeta CDR3 regions were amplified from genomic DNA by means of the immunoSEQ Assay, a bias-controlled multiplex PCR. For the original study's pipeline: Nucleated cell counts per sample were estimated from amplification of reference gene primers within the assay. To quantify the absolute abundance of each unique TCRbeta CDR3 rearrangement, sequence reads were collapsed and filtered. Productive Simpson clonality was computed per sample as the square root of Simpson's diversity index over productive rearrangements. Not all clones reach the TCRdb copy of this immuneACCESS table, which keeps in-frame sequences only. Checked studies attribute under half of the gap to unresolved V genes and leave the rest unexplained. The V and J calls and clone size are taken from that table; D and trimming were inferred from the DNA. Recorded for this sample are hundreds of thousands of clones; about 91% of them occurred a single time. The ten biggest clones cover more than 1.2% of the sample.

The origin of this receptor is a man older than 75 with acute or convalescent COVID-19. Sequencing was done on a sample of peripheral blood.

The nucleotide sequence is TGTGCCGGCTCCACAGCTAACTATGGCTACACCTTC. Its translation is CAGSTANYGYTF. The rearranged chain carries TRBV28 and TRBJ1-2, with no confidently assigned D gene. Per the germline V gene, MDHEN is the CDR1 and SYDVKM is the CDR2. The V end loses 11 bases and the J end loses 0 bases, and a stretch of 10 bases separates them. From the cysteine up to the phenylalanine, the CDR3 has a length of 12 residues. Only the CDR3 DNA is retained, 36 bases long and in frame from the first base.